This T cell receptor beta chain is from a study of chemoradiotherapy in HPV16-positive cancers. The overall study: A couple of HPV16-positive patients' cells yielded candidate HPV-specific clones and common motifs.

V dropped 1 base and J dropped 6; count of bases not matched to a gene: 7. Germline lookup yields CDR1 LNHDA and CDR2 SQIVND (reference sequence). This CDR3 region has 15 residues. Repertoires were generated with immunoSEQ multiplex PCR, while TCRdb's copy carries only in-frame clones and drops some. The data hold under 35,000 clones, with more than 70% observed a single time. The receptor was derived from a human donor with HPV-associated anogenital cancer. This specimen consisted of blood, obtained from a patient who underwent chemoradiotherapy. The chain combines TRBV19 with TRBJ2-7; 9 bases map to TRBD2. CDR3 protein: CASSIAAGGPFEQYF. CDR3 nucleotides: TGTGCCAGTAGTATAGCGGCGGGAGGGCCTTTCGAGCAGTACTTC.